The subject of this entry is one T cell receptor (beta chain). Its specific antigen is unknown. Per-nucleotide qualities are absent, and no much larger clonotype sits a single base away. Trimming takes 4 bases off V and 11 bases off J; junction bases not matched to a gene: 6. The cysteine opens and the phenylalanine closes a CDR3 of 11 amino acids. Only the CDR3 DNA is retained, 33 bases long and in frame from the first base. The CDR1 and CDR2 encoded by the germline V gene (reference sequence) are DFQATT and SNEGSKA. Receptor libraries were prepared by the immunoSEQ multiplex PCR assay. For the multiplex PCR, a mixture combining 60 forward primers for TCR Vbeta segments and 13 reverse primers for TCR Jbeta segments was used. The CDR3 region of rearranged TCR beta genes was amplified from genomic DNA by a multiplex PCR assay. The Illumina HiSeq System was used to sequence the amplified TCR beta libraries as 87-base-pair reads. The paper's processing steps were these. Across the 500 to 850 repertoires, a later analysis counted some 81 million unique TCR beta chains, 9.5 million to 13 million of which were shared by at least two donors. To remove PCR and sequencing errors, raw reads were error-corrected and collapsed into unique sequences using a nearest-neighbor algorithm that merged closely related sequences. To assign V, D and J gene segments, CDR3 sequences were aligned to IMGT reference sequences. For a sequence to be retained, a match of at least six nucleotides was required to both a V gene segment and a J gene segment. Rearrangements were called productive when the CDR3 lacked stop codons and stayed in frame with V and J; all others were non-productive. Following IMGT convention, CDR3 was defined as the stretch from the second conserved V-encoded cysteine to the conserved J-encoded phenylalanine. Sequences without an unambiguous match to a single V gene segment were excluded from the earlier analysis of about 600 of the donors. In an earlier analysis of about 590 of the donors, a V segment was called functional when productive rearrangements were above 56.7%, and segregating when the standard deviation between donors exceeded 5%. A statistical classification framework was built for diagnosing cytomegalovirus status from the catalog of TCR beta chain sequences. V and J gene assignment, in a later analysis, came from comparing TCR nucleotide sequences with IMGT/GENE-DB human TR gene sequences. Using the TCRdist pipeline, a later analysis assigned CDR3 sequences along with most-parsimonious VDJ recombination scenarios. A later analysis defined each TCR beta chain by its CDR3 amino acid sequence plus V-gene family, and excluded reads lacking a unique V-gene family. A later analysis removed over 500 highly shared, low-generation-probability nucleotide sequences to deal with suspected cross-contamination and a sequencing artifact. In a later analysis, a clonal expansion index for each public chain was calculated from normalized within-repertoire ranks of inferred template counts. A later analysis computed generation probabilities with a VDJ recombination model fitted to out-of-frame rearrangements, and checked the results against IGoR. In a later analysis, hypergeometric tests were used to score TCR-TCR, TCR-HLA and TCR-CMV co-occurrence, with a repertoire-size bias correction applied to TCR pairs. A later analysis estimated false discovery rates by permuting HLA or CMV assignments 20 times. In a later analysis, co-occurring TCRs were grouped with DBSCAN, and TCRdist sequence similarity was added when clustering was performed within HLA-allele-positive subsets. Repertoires with fewer than 30,000 or more than 120,000 public chains were left out of co-occurrence clustering, as were roughly five repertoires with anomalous nucleotide sharing. The immuneACCESS repertoire file appears here via TCRdb, limited to in-frame rearrangements. These files lack a portion of the clones; in checked studies, under half of the deficit traces to unresolved V genes, and the cause of the others is not known. For V, J and clone size, that table is used; D and trimming come from the DNA. The sample has 100,000 to 150,000 clones on record, under 90% of them singletons. The ten most abundant clones make up about 2.4% of the sample.

The cohort was made up of approximately 670 healthy bone marrow donors. At the time of sampling, every cohort member was nominally healthy, though immune exposures that went unrecorded were likely present. The donor was CMV seronegative and was included in the group of over 300 seronegative cohort members. Every donor gave a peripheral blood sample, and the peripheral blood mononuclear cells from that sample were used for TCR beta sequencing. The Qiagen DNeasy Blood Extraction Kit was used to extract genomic DNA from the blood cell samples. The sample is drawn from a study of cytomegalovirus exposure and HLA in healthy donors (dated by TCRdb to 2015 to 2018). As for the study more broadly: According to an earlier analysis of 587 of the donors, some 170 million T cells yielded 117 million unique TCR beta sequences and about 300 Gb of sequence data. Roughly five DR-DQ haplotypes were handled as single units for association and clustering, since linkage in the cohort was strong. The study combined high-throughput TCR immunosequencing, statistical association of individual TCRs with disease status, and machine learning to predict cytomegalovirus infection status. HLA typing covered class I and class II loci at four-digit resolution. Across roughly 420 genotyped donors of the cohort, an average of about 220,000 unique TCR beta nucleotide sequences per donor were sequenced, and 15% to 20% of those sequences were non-productive. To study patterns of TCR occurrence, a later analysis re-analyzed previously published TCR beta repertoires from 500 to 850 donors and added high-resolution HLA genotyping. All discovery cohort repertoires had been generated using a single sequencing platform. Donor age, sex, ethnicity and CMV serostatus were collected together with the repertoire data. The genetic ancestry cluster associated with self-reported Caucasian donors included over 65% of the roughly 360 genotyped donors. A later genetic analysis used genome-wide SNP genotypes for about 65% of the 666 donors, treating that subset as a discovery cohort. A separate validation cohort of roughly 120 different subjects was used in addition to the roughly 670-subject first cohort. Using immunosequencing, the study profiled T cell repertoires from 500 to 800 subjects and related those repertoires to cytomegalovirus serostatus. The number of donors typed differed by locus, with about 629-630 for A, B, C, DRB1 and DQB1, around 500 for DQA1, over 600 for DPA1, and some 450 for DPB1. To decide whether each TCR beta V gene segment behaved as functional or pseudogenic, an earlier analysis of approximately 590 of the donors relied on high-throughput TCR beta sequencing. The study aimed to test whether signatures of past pathogen exposure could be identified by cataloging public T cell receptors. Roughly 320 gigabases of sequencing data and around 85 million unique TCR sequences made up an early release that covered approximately 620 HLA-typed donors. Rather than drawing on any new phenotypic data, the later analysis identified candidate immune exposures from TCR beta sequences and the way those sequences occurred across donors. Overall study outcomes, separate from this receptor: A further reported finding was that TCR beta sequences accurately predicted the HLA-A and HLA-B alleles for most subjects in the first cohort. Most TCR sequences were observed very rarely across donors, whereas some public TCRs were present in many individuals. Several of the top co-occurrence clusters appeared to be linked to parvovirus B19, influenza, CMV and Epstein-Barr virus, according to a later analysis. Because HLA typing was unavailable for some donors at each locus, only the typed subset was used in association tests. In a later genetic analysis, fewer N-insertions in productive TCRs were reported among donors in an Asian-associated ancestry cluster than the roughly 710-donor mean. An association between a missense DCLRE1C variant and V-gene and J-gene trimming of TCR beta chains was found in a later genetic analysis and replicated in an independent cohort. The earlier analysis of about 600 of the donors excluded 15 to 20 rarely observed V segments, including chromosome 9 orphons, because counts were too low. In a later analysis, HLA-associated TCR beta chains showed more clonal expansion and lower generation probabilities than non-associated chains that were equally common. This cohort had only TCR beta chains sequenced, and the lack of alpha or paired-chain data limited which features could be detected. The 87-base-pair reads could not distinguish some IMGT-functional V segments, including TRBV6-2 and TRBV6-3, so those segments were excluded. Immune exposure information for the cohort was limited to CMV serostatus. Broadly in line with IMGT annotations, most TCR beta V segments showed up in productive rearrangements about 87% or about 30% of the time in an earlier analysis of a few hundred of the donors. According to a later analysis, TCR association rates differed among HLA loci, with DRB1 alleles showing the most associated TCRs and HLA-C alleles showing the fewest. Correlated functional status among segregating V segments might reflect linkage disequilibrium, but an unknown experimental factor could not be ruled out. The classifier was reported to diagnose cytomegalovirus status with high specificity and sensitivity in both the original and validation cohorts. The authors suggested that the approach could potentially be generalized to other disease states and immunological phenotypes. In vitro tests confirmed that a few of the cytomegalovirus-associated TCR beta chains recognize cytomegalovirus antigens. The study gave a list of about 150 TCR beta chains associated with cytomegalovirus. Most CMV-associated TCR beta chains appeared to be HLA-restricted in a later analysis, and the HLA associations seemed to be driven largely by CMV exposure. Assigning TCR associations to individual alleles was difficult when HLA alleles, especially DR and DQ, strongly co-occurred. A group of highly shared sequence variants was considered likely to be a technical artifact of the sequencing pipeline. The presence/absence analyses assumed that sequencing depth was roughly uniform across donors, and that assumption may not be true. In a later analysis, around 17,000 TCR beta sequences were associated with specific HLA alleles at a false discovery rate of 0.05.

The clonotype originates from a woman aged 40 to 50 in good health and CMV-seronegative. The rearranged segments are TRBV20-1 and TRBJ1-1, with 8 bases aligning to TRBD1. The sample taken for sequencing was PBMCs. The DNA is TGCAGTGCTAAGGACAGGGTTGAGGCTTTCTTT. This translates into CSAKDRVEAFF.